Presented here are 3 T cell receptor beta chains from one specimen sequenced in a study of type 1 regulatory T cells. One entry per CDR3 protein results from TCRdb running MiXCR on the reads. Of more than 50,000 distinct CDR3 sequences in the sample, around 62% were seen once. These TCRs' antigens remain unknown. The source material was cultured non-Tr1 T cells, either the whole culture or a sorted T cell fraction (not recorded which). The receptors were gathered from a human donor in good health.

This clonotype was seen once. V is TRBV20-1 and J is TRBJ2-3; D possibly corresponds to TRBD2 (5 bases). V was shortened by 3 bases and J by 4 bases, with 17 bases between the two germline ends. Germline values: CDR1 DFQATT, CDR2 SNEGSKA (reference sequence). The CDR3 extends over 15 amino acids. CDR3: CSASPPSRRADTQYF. The CDR3, as DNA: TGCAGTGCTAGCCCCCCCTCACGGCGGGCAGATACGCAGTATTTT.

The chain couples TRBV4-1 to TRBJ1-2; 9 bases agree with TRBD1. Germline V CDR1 and CDR2: MGHRA, YSYEKL. CDR3 length: 17 amino acids. After removal of 2 bases from V and 8 bases from J, the junction contained 15 bases not matched to a gene. CDR3 bases: TGCGCCAGCAGCCAAATACCGACAGGGGGTATTATGGGCGGCTACACCTTC. Encoded protein: CASSQIPTGGIMGGYTF.

This sequence joins TRBV19 and TRBJ2-2, with D maybe TRBD1 (5 bases). This CDR3 has 16 residues. Looked up from germline, CDR1 is LNHDA and CDR2 is SQIVND (reference sequence). V shed 3 bases and J shed 1 base, with 12 bases lying between them. The CDR3 loop reads CASSILAGLNTGELFF. In DNA form, the CDR3 reads TGTGCCAGTAGTATCTTGGCAGGGTTGAACACCGGGGAGCTGTTTTTT.